Listed below are T cell receptor beta chains from one sample, sequenced in a study of blood T cell repertoires in COVID-19. Some clones are missing from TCRdb's copy, which holds only in-frame ones; the method was immunoSEQ multiplex PCR. Of 300,000 to 400,000 clones in the sample, around 84% were seen once. The sequenced sample consisted of PBMCs or T cells enriched from blood (not recorded which). The source of these receptors is a woman aged 25 to 39 who had been exposed to COVID-19. The CDR3 runs from the conserved cysteine through the conserved F or W. A D gene is named only where the DNA matches it firmly. Size values are once, few and many counts, or a class for expanded clones, and some rows have none.

TRBJ1-5 TRBV3-1/TRBV3-2 . . TGTGCCAGCAGCCCCAGAGGAGGCAATCAGCCCCAGCATTTT CASSPRGGNQPQHF
TRBJ2-5 TRBV7-9 . . TGTGCCAGCAGTTTCTATACTGAACAAGAGACCCAGTACTTC CASSFYTEQETQYF
TRBJ2-7 TRBV4-2 TRBD2 . TGTGCCAGCAGCCGGTATAGCGGGACTTCCTACGAGCAGTACTTC CASSRYSGTSYEQYF
TRBJ2-5 TRBV5-8 TRBD2 once TGTGCCAGCAGCTTTTTAGCGGGACAAGAGACCCAGTACTTC CASSFLAGQETQYF
TRBJ1-1 TRBV5-1 . . TGCGCCAGCAGCATAATATCGGGCCCCGAGGGTGGGACTGAAGCTTTCTTT CASSIISGPEGGTEAFF
TRBJ1-1 TRBV7-9 . . TGTGCCAGCAGCTTAAAATCAGGCACTGAAGCTTTCTTT CASSLKSGTEAFF
TRBJ2-7 TRBV7-2 TRBD2 . TGTGCCAGCAGCTTAGTGGGTCAAGCGGGAGAGCAGTACTTC CASSLVGQAGEQYF
TRBJ1-5 TRBV9 . . TGTGCCAGCAGCGTAGGGGGCGAGAGCAATCAGCCCCAGCATTTT CASSVGGESNQPQHF
TRBJ1-1 TRBV28 . . TGTGCCAGCAGTTCGGGGACTGAAGCTTTCTTT CASSSGTEAFF
TRBJ2-2 TRBV2 . . TGTGCCAGCAGTGAATTTCTCACCGGGGAGCTGTTTTTT CASSEFLTGELFF
TRBJ2-2 TRBV5-1 TRBD2 . TGCGCCAGCAGCTTGAGGGCCACTAGCGGGGGGCCACCTAACACCGGGGAGCTGTTTTTT CASSLRATSGGPPNTGELFF
TRBJ1-1 TRBV30 TRBD1 . TGTGCCTGGAGCGATTGGACAGGGGGGAACACTGAAGCTTTCTTT CAWSDWTGGNTEAFF
TRBJ2-1 TRBV18 TRBD2 . TGTGCCAGCTCACCTACTTCAGCGGGGAATGAGCAGTTCTTC CASSPTSAGNEQFF
TRBJ2-7 TRBV24-1 . . TGTGCCACCAGTGACCCACAGACCCATGAGCAGTACTTC CATSDPQTHEQYF
TRBJ1-1 TRBV7-3 . few TGTGCCAGCAGCTTAAGGGAGGGTGATCAAGCTTTCTTT CASSLREGDQAFF
TRBJ2-5 TRBV30 TRBD2 few TGTGCCTGGAATTTTGGACTAGTCGAAGAGACCCAGTACTTC CAWNFGLVEETQYF
TRBJ2-7 TRBV10-3 . once TGTGCCATCAGTCCCGGTTACTCCTACGAGCAGTACTTC CAISPGYSYEQYF
TRBJ1-3 TRBV6-1 . . TGTGCCAGCAGTGCCGCGACCTCGACAGTTATTTCTGGAAACACCATATATTTT CASSAATSTVISGNTIYF
TRBJ2-2 TRBV2 . once TGTGCCAGCAGTGAAGTAAGGGGCGGGGAGCTGTTTTTT CASSEVRGGELFF
TRBJ1-2 TRBV19 TRBD1 . TGTGCCAGCAGAGGGACAGGGGACCGACGGGACTATGGCTACACCTTC CASRGTGDRRDYGYTF
TRBJ1-4 TRBV5-1 TRBD1 . TGCGCCAGCAGCTTTCTCGGGACAGAGGATGAAAAACTGTTTTTT CASSFLGTEDEKLFF
TRBJ1-2 TRBV5-4 TRBD1 . TGTGCCAGCAGCTTCGGACAGGGGGCTTATGGCTACACCTTC CASSFGQGAYGYTF
TRBJ2-2 TRBV4-1 . . TGCGCCAGCAGCCCGATACTACGCACCGGGGAGCTGTTTTTT CASSPILRTGELFF
TRBJ1-1 TRBV30 TRBD1 once TGTGCCTGGAGTACACAGGGGGACACTGAAGCTTTCTTT CAWSTQGDTEAFF
TRBJ2-2 TRBV9 TRBD2 . TGTGCCAGCAGCGTAGGCCCCACAACCGGGACTAAAAACACCGGGGAGCTGTTTTTT CASSVGPTTGTKNTGELFF
TRBJ2-7 TRBV4-1 . . TGCGCCCAAGGGGCCTACGAGCAGTACTTC CAQGAYEQYF
TRBJ2-2 TRBV3-1/TRBV3-2 TRBD2 . TGTGCCAGCAGCCAAGATGCTAGCGGGGGGGAGCTGTTTTTT CASSQDASGGELFF
TRBJ1-2 TRBV29-1 . . TGCAGCGTTGATTTCCAGGGTGGTTATGGCTACACCTTC CSVDFQGGYGYTF
TRBJ1-2 TRBV5-4 TRBD1 . TGTGCCAGCAGTCCCGGGACAGGGAGCTACTATGGCTACACCTTC CASSPGTGSYYGYTF
TRBJ1-5 TRBV3-1/TRBV3-2 TRBD1 . TGTGCCAGCAGCCAAGGCAGGGGGTACCAGCCCCAGCATTTT CASSQGRGYQPQHF
TRBJ2-2 TRBV5-1 TRBD2 . TGCGCCAGCAGCTTAATAGCGGGGCTCACCGGGGAGCTGTTTTTT CASSLIAGLTGELFF
TRBJ1-6 TRBV5-4 . once TGTGCCAGCAGCTTGCCGCGGTCAGCACGGGGGAATTCACCCCTCCACTTT CASSLPRSARGNSPLHF
TRBJ2-5 TRBV24-1 TRBD1 . TGTGCCACTCAGGACAGGAACCAAGAGACCCAGTACTTC CATQDRNQETQYF
TRBJ1-2 TRBV27 . . TGTGCCAGCAGTCCAATAGCGGATACTAACTATGGCTACACCTTC CASSPIADTNYGYTF
TRBJ1-2 TRBV19 TRBD1 . TGTGCCAGTAGGGCGACAGGGACCTATGGCTACACCTTC CASRATGTYGYTF